The 18 T cell receptor beta chains presented below share a single source sample, sequenced in a study of cytomegalovirus exposure and HLA in healthy donors. With 60 Vbeta and 13 Jbeta primers, the PCR was carried out. Profiling relied on immunoSEQ multiplex PCR, and the TCRdb table lists in-frame clones only, not all of them. The top ten clones hold approximately 1.6% of a sample with about 150,000 clones, around 67% of them seen once. Input material: PBMCs. Receptors were obtained from a woman between 18 and 30 years old in good health and CMV-seronegative.

The chain links TRBV18 to TRBJ1-1; 7 nucleotides align to TRBD1. The CDR3 sequence is 16 residues long. V gave up 3 bases and J gave up 0 bases; unmatched junction bases: 7. Germline V gene data show CDR1 as KGHSH and CDR2 as LQKENI. The CDR3 is CASSPSQGTLNTEAFF. CDR3 nucleotide sequence: TGTGCCAGCTCACCGTCACAGGGGACTCTGAACACTGAAGCTTTCTTT.

This clone was detected a few times. The chain uses TRBV7-9 and TRBJ2-3; 7 bases agree with TRBD2. V trimming: 5 bases; J trimming: 0 bases; junction bases outside the gene matches: 5. Germline V gene lookup returns CDR1 SEHNR and CDR2 FQNEAQ (reference sequence). CDR3 length: 15 residues. The CDR3 DNA follows: TGTGCCAGCAGCCACGGGACTATGAGCACAGATACGCAGTATTTT. This translates into CASSHGTMSTDTQYF.

This clone showed up just a few times. The V gene is TRBV5-1, the J gene TRBJ2-5, with D maybe TRBD1 (5 bases). Per germline, CDR1 SGHRS and CDR2 YFSETQ. The CDR3 loop spans 13 amino acids. Trimming pared 0 bases from V and 7 bases from J, leaving 10 bases between. The CDR3 coding sequence is TGCGCCAGCAGCTTGGGGGGCGCGTGGACCCAGTACTTC. Protein product: CASSLGGAWTQYF.

This chain connects TRBV6-5 to TRBJ2-5, with D maybe TRBD1 (6 bases). CDR3 length: 15 residues. V gave up 5 bases and J gave up 2 bases, with 15 bases separating them. Germline V gives CDR1 MNHEY, CDR2 SVGAGI. The CDR3 DNA follows: TGTGCCAGCAGTGGCCCGCGACAGGCTCAAGAGACCCAGTACTTC. Translating it yields CASSGPRQAQETQYF.

This sequence joins TRBV9 and TRBJ1-5, with 10 bases lining up with TRBD1. With 5 bases clipped from V and 6 bases from J, the junction kept 32 bases outside the gene matches. CDR3 size: 23 residues. The germline CDR1 and CDR2 sequences are SGDLS and YYNGEE. CDR3 coding DNA: TGTGCCAGCAGAATGGGGCTAGGCAGTGGGGACGGGGGGACAGGGGTTCGCGCTCAGCCCCAGCATTTT. This gives the protein CASRMGLGSGDGGTGVRAQPQHF.

The V gene is TRBV2, the J gene TRBJ2-3; 9 bases map to TRBD2. Germline CDR1 and CDR2: SNHLY and FYNNEI. The CDR3 totals 17 residues. V dropped 3 bases and J dropped 4; count of bases not matched to a gene: 11. The CDR3 reads CASSDEFLGGGADTQYF. The DNA for the CDR3 is TGTGCCAGCAGTGATGAGTTTCTCGGCGGGGGGGCAGATACGCAGTATTTT.

V and J are TRBV6-6 and TRBJ2-5, with D unclear. This CDR3 comprises 12 residues. Germline-derived CDR1 and CDR2 are MNHNY and SVGAGI (reference sequence). Trimming removed 5 bases at V and 7 bases at J, with 11 bases between. As DNA, the CDR3 is TGTGCCAGCAGTGAGAGATTCGGGACCCAGTACTTC. This gives the protein CASSERFGTQYF.

V gene TRBV27 combines with J gene TRBJ1-5, with TRBD1 as a possible D gene (6 bases). Germline lookup yields CDR1 MNHEY and CDR2 SMNVEV (reference sequence). The length of the CDR3 is 17 residues. V dropped 6 bases and J dropped 3 bases, with 21 bases sitting between them. CDR3 nucleotides: TGTGCCAGCAGCCCTAGGGGGAAAGGGACCTACAATCAGCCCCAGCATTTT. It codes for CASSPRGKGTYNQPQHF.

This chain links TRBV15 with TRBJ2-7; 8 bases are shared with TRBD2. This CDR3 is built from 15 residues. J lost 0 bases, V lost 1 base, and 2 bases had no gene match. Germline lookup yields CDR1 LNHNV and CDR2 YYDKDF (reference sequence). The DNA for the CDR3 is TGTGCCACCAGCAGAGGCAGCGGGGGCTCCTACGAGCAGTACTTC. Protein product: CATSRGSGGSYEQYF.

V gene TRBV28 combines with J gene TRBJ1-2; D is unresolved. This CDR3 spans 13 amino acids. Germline V gene lookup returns CDR1 MDHEN and CDR2 SYDVKM. Trimming pared 5 bases from V and 0 bases from J, leaving 7 bases between. In DNA, the CDR3 is TGTGCCAGCAGTGCAGGTACTAACTATGGCTACACCTTC. Translated, it gives CASSAGTNYGYTF.

This clone was observed a few times. The rearrangement uses TRBV5-1 and TRBJ2-1; 11 nucleotides line up with TRBD2. J lost 6 bases, V lost 4 bases, and 3 bases had no gene match. The V gene's germline CDR1 is SGHRS and CDR2 YFSETQ. The CDR3 spans 14 residues. DNA of the CDR3: TGCGCCAGCAGCCCCGGGACTAGCGGCAATGAGCAGTTCTTC. Translation gives CASSPGTSGNEQFF.

This sequence joins TRBV5-1 and TRBJ1-6; D might be TRBD1 (5 bases). This CDR3 is built from 12 residues. V dropped 0 bases and J dropped 13 bases, with 8 bases sitting between them. CDR1 and CDR2 (germline): SGHRS, YFSETQ. CDR3 amino acids: CASSLDQGPLHF. The DNA for the CDR3 is TGCGCCAGCAGCTTGGATCAGGGCCCCCTCCACTTT.

This chain connects TRBV5-1 to TRBJ2-2; perhaps TRBD1 as D (6 bases). Germline assignment: CDR1 SGHRS and CDR2 YFSETQ. V lost 0 bases and J 7 bases, leaving 13 bases between the germline ends. CDR3 length: 15 residues. CDR3 sequence reads: CASSLEGHRGGELFF. The CDR3 DNA reads TGCGCCAGCAGCTTGGAGGGACACCGCGGCGGGGAGCTGTTTTTT.

This clone appeared a few times. This rearrangement joins TRBV6-4 to TRBJ1-1; no clear D gene. This CDR3 has 13 residues. CDR1 is MRHNA and CDR2 is SNTAGT in the germline V gene. V was trimmed by 8 bases and J by 3 bases, leaving 13 bases between them. CDR3 DNA: TGTGCCAGCTCTCCAGGCCTGGACACTGAAGCTTTCTTT. Amino acids: CASSPGLDTEAFF.

This sequence joins TRBV11-2 and TRBJ2-5; weak D call: TRBD1 (6 bases). This CDR3 region has 15 residues. Germline values: CDR1 SGHAT, CDR2 FQNNGV. The germline V and J ends were trimmed by 5 bases and 3 bases, with 16 bases remaining between them. The CDR3 spells CASSPTWGLEETQYF. CDR3 nucleotide sequence: TGTGCCAGCAGCCCGACCTGGGGGCTGGAAGAGACCCAGTACTTC.

The chain is built from TRBV6-1 and TRBJ2-1, with D perhaps TRBD1 (6 bases). V lost 6 bases and J 3 bases, leaving 9 bases between the germline ends. CDR3 size: 13 residues. Germline lookup yields CDR1 MNHNS and CDR2 SASEGT. The CDR3 DNA follows: TGTGCCAGCAGCAGACAGGTCTACAATGAGCAGTTCTTC. Protein: CASSRQVYNEQFF.

The gene calls are TRBV7-9 and TRBJ2-7; D unclear. This CDR3 has 15 amino acids. Germline V gene lookup returns CDR1 SEHNR and CDR2 FQNEAQ (reference sequence). CDR3 protein: CSSSLDGLSDYEQYV. The DNA of the CDR3 is TGTTCCAGCAGCTTAGATGGGTTGAGCGACTACGAGCAGTACGTC.

This CDR3 reads CATAWGEGYSFYNEQFF. In nucleotides, the CDR3 is TGTGCCACCGCTTGGGGGGAGGGTTACTCTTTTTACAATGAGCAGTTCTTC. The rearrangement uses TRBV5-4 and TRBJ2-1; 7 nucleotides line up with TRBD2. The CDR3 contains 17 residues. V gave up 9 bases and J gave up 4 bases; unmatched junction bases: 19. Germline CDR1 reads SGHNT; CDR2 reads YYREEE (reference sequence).